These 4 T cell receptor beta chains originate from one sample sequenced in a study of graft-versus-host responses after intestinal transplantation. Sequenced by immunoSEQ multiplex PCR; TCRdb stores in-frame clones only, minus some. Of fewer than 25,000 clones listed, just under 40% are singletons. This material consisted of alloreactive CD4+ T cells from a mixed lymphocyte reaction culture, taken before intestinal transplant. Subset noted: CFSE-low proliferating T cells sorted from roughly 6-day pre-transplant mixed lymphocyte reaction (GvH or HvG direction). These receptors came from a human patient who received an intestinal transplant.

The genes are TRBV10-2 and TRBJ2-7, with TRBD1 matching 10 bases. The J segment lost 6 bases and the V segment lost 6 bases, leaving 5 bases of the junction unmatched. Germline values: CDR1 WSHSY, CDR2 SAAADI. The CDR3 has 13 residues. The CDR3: CASRGQGIGEQYF. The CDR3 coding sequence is TGCGCCAGCAGGGGACAGGGGATCGGCGAGCAGTACTTC.

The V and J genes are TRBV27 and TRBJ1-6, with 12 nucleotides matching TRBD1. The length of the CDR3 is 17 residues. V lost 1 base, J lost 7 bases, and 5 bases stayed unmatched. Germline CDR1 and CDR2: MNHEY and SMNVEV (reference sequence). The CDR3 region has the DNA TGTGCCAGCAGTTTATGGGGACAGGGGGCGAACAATTCACCCCTCCACTTT. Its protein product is CASSLWGQGANNSPLHF.

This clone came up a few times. The CDR3 coding sequence is TGCGCCAGCAGCCAAGTCCCGGGAAAGGGGGCGATTTTAAATGAGCAGTTCTTC. Amino acid sequence: CASSQVPGKGAILNEQFF. V is TRBV4-3 and J is TRBJ2-1; TRBD1 aligns across 7 bases. The V and J ends lost 1 base and 7 bases, in that order; junction bases with no gene match: 16. The germline V gene has CDR1 LGHNA and CDR2 YSLEER. The CDR3 is 18 amino acids.

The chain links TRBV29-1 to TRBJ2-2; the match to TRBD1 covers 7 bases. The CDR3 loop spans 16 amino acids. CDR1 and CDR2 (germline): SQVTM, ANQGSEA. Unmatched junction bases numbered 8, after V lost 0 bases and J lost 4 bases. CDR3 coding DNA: TGCAGCGTTGAAGATCGTGTGAGGGGGCGCACCGGGGAGCTGTTTTTT. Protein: CSVEDRVRGRTGELFF.